The 2 T cell receptor beta chains in this list originate from one sample, sequenced in a study of shared clonotypes between healthy human individuals. The naive CD8 population came from CD45RO-negative cells selected for CCR7, without terminally differentiated effector memory CD45RA+ cells. Only in-frame clones appear in the TCRdb table, and some are missing; sequencing was by immunoSEQ multiplex PCR. This table holds some 2.1 million clones, about 95% found once. The specimen was naive CD8+ T cells sorted from blood. These receptors were collected from a man aged 18 to 29 in good health.

Concerning this clone: Additional DNA sequences in this sample encode the identical CDR3. Here the CDR3 reads CASSLGQGDGYTF. The CDR3 nucleotides read TGTGCCAGCAGCTTAGGACAGGGGGACGGCTACACCTTC. The chain carries TRBV7-6 and TRBJ1-2, with 9 bases matching TRBD1. The CDR3 sequence is 13 residues long. Germline CDR1 SGHVS, CDR2 FNYEAQ. V was pared by 1 base and J by 8 bases, with 2 bases of the junction left unmatched.

Regarding this clone: This CDR3 is missing its conserved last phenylalanine or tryptophan, likely due to a read error. It is unclear where the CDR3 begins or ends on the DNA, so no DNA is shown, and the CDR3 is as TCRdb lists it. The V and J genes are TRBV2 and TRBJ1-5. The CDR3 spans 9 residues, counting both ends. The germline V gene encodes CDR1 SNHLY and CDR2 FYNNEI. The CDR3 protein is CASKVPLAC.